This T cell receptor (beta chain) emerged from a study of blood T cell repertoires in COVID-19. Study at large: Sources were T cells, B-cell-depleted T cells, or PBMCs; the material itself was cDNA or gDNA.

Per the authors' pipeline: It was from reference gene primer amplification that nucleated cell counts were estimated. Assay used: immunoSEQ multiplex PCR; TCRdb lists only in-frame clones, some missing. That table furnishes V, J and clone size, whereas the DNA furnished D and trimming. The repertoire includes 130,000 to 150,000 clones, roughly 86% of them detected once, and about 11% sits in the top ten. This clone was counted a single time. Trimming took 3 bases from V and 2 from J; bases not matched to a gene: 5. The germline gives CDR1 SGDLS, CDR2 YYNGEE. The CDR3 runs to 15 residues. The chain employs TRBV9 and TRBJ2-3, with 8 bases aligning to TRBD1. The sequenced sample was peripheral blood. The sequence derives from a man aged 50-60 years with active or convalescent COVID-19. CDR3 in DNA: TGTGCCAGCAGCGCTCGGACAGGGACCACAGATACGCAGTATTTT. Protein: CASSARTGTTDTQYF.